The 29 T cell receptor beta chains listed next were all sequenced from one sample in a study of blood T cell repertoires in COVID-19. Sequenced by immunoSEQ multiplex PCR; TCRdb stores in-frame clones only, minus some. The sample records under 150,000 clones, 70% to 90% being singletons. The sequenced sample consisted of peripheral blood. The receptors were gathered from a woman between 65 and 79 years old who had recovered from COVID-19.

In its sample, this clone was seen once. The chain combines TRBV24-1 with TRBJ1-1, with 7 bases lining up with TRBD1. The CDR3 contains 12 residues. Germline V gene data show CDR1 as KGHDR and CDR2 as SFDVKD. Trimming cost V 7 bases and J 8 bases; bases outside gene matches: 6. CDR3 DNA: TGTGCCACCAGCTCGAGGACAGGAGAAGCTTTCTTT. Amino acid sequence: CATSSRTGEAFF.

This clone was observed a single time. The chain employs TRBV4-3 and TRBJ1-2, with a possible D match to TRBD1 (6 bases). Germline CDR1 LGHNA, CDR2 YSLEER. Trimming removed 0 bases at V and 10 bases at J, with 15 bases between. The CDR3 contains 14 residues. CDR3 sequence reads: CASSQDGGGVDYTF. The CDR3 DNA follows: TGCGCCAGCAGCCAAGACGGAGGGGGGGTAGACTACACCTTC.

The chain couples TRBV2 to TRBJ2-3, with TRBD2 matching over 9 bases. With 3 bases clipped from V and 0 bases from J, the junction kept 13 bases outside the gene matches. The CDR3 extends over 19 amino acids. From germline, CDR1 is SNHLY and CDR2 FYNNEI. The CDR3, as DNA: TGTGCCAGCAGTGAGATGGCTAGCGGGGATTCCTCTAGCACAGATACGCAGTATTTT. Its protein product is CASSEMASGDSSSTDTQYF.

This clone was found once. This chain uses TRBV6-2 or TRBV6-3 with TRBJ1-1; tentatively, D is TRBD1 (5 bases). Per the germline V gene, CDR1 is MNHEY and CDR2 is SVGEGT. The length of the CDR3 is 15 residues. The V gene lost 6 bases and the J gene lost 6 bases, with 20 bases spanning the gap. For the CDR3, the DNA is TGTGCCAGCAGCTTACTTCAGGGAGGTGTCTCTGAAGCTTTCTTT. Translation: CASSLLQGGVSEAFF.

The rearrangement joins TRBV5-1 to TRBJ1-1, with unresolved D. Germline CDR1 reads SGHRS; CDR2 reads YFSETQ. V lost 3 bases, J lost 1 base, and 10 bases lay in between. This CDR3 is built from 14 residues. CDR3 amino acids: CASSSLPGNTEAFF. In nucleotides, the CDR3 is TGCGCCAGCAGCTCCCTGCCCGGGAACACTGAAGCTTTCTTT.

The genes are TRBV20-1 and TRBJ1-2; D is possibly TRBD1 (5 bases). Trimming removed 3 bases from V and 3 bases from J, with 8 bases in between. The CDR3 extends over 12 amino acids. Germline-derived CDR1 and CDR2 are DFQATT and SNEGSKA (reference sequence). This chain's CDR3 is CSASRQYYGYTF. In DNA form, the CDR3 reads TGCAGTGCTAGTAGACAGTACTATGGCTACACCTTC.

The chain recombines TRBV7-9 with TRBJ2-2; D remains unclear. The ends were cut back, 3 bases at V and 0 bases at J, with 11 bases in the middle. CDR3 length: 16 residues. Germline assignment: CDR1 SEHNR and CDR2 FQNEAQ (reference sequence). CDR3 in amino acids: CASSFDFITNTGELFF. In nucleotides, the CDR3 is TGTGCCAGCAGCTTCGACTTTATTACGAACACCGGGGAGCTGTTTTTT.

The chain is built from TRBV24-1 and TRBJ2-1; 8 nucleotides line up with TRBD2. Per germline, CDR1 KGHDR and CDR2 SFDVKD. The length of the CDR3 is 16 residues. The junction had 5 bases not matched to a gene; V was cut back by 2 bases and J by 3 bases. This CDR3 reads CATSDSLGTSYNEQFF. DNA for the CDR3: TGTGCCACCAGTGATTCTCTGGGGACTAGCTACAATGAGCAGTTCTTC.

The chain links TRBV6-1 to TRBJ1-1; 8 nucleotides line up with TRBD1. Germline CDR1 and CDR2: MNHNS and SASEGT. The ends lost 3 bases at V and 3 bases at J; junction bases unmatched: 9. The CDR3 consists of 16 residues. The CDR3 DNA is TGTGCCAGCAGTGATGGCCAGGGGGCTCTGGACACTGAAGCTTTCTTT. It encodes CASSDGQGALDTEAFF.

The chain employs TRBV24-1 and TRBJ2-1; perhaps TRBD1 as D (5 bases). This CDR3 comprises 14 residues. The germline V gene has CDR1 KGHDR and CDR2 SFDVKD. V was cut by 1 base and J by 3 bases, with 6 bases left in between. CDR3 sequence reads: CATSDLDSYNEQFF. The CDR3 region has the DNA TGTGCCACCAGTGATTTAGACAGCTACAATGAGCAGTTCTTC.

The chain carries TRBV9 and TRBJ2-2; 7 bases map to TRBD1. The CDR3 is 14 amino acids. CDR1 is SGDLS, CDR2 YYNGEE, per germline. Trimming removed 4 bases from V and 9 bases from J; junction bases left unmatched: 9. CDR3 region: CASSQGQIFRELFF. CDR3 coding DNA: TGTGCCAGCAGCCAGGGACAGATCTTTAGGGAGCTGTTTTTT.

V gene TRBV7-2 combines with J gene TRBJ1-5, with 7 bases matching TRBD1. After removal of 1 base from V and 0 bases from J, the junction contained 9 bases not matched to a gene. CDR1 and CDR2 (germline): SGHTA, FQGNSA. There are 18 residues in the CDR3. CDR3 sequence: CASSLVSGTAYSNQPQHF. CDR3 in DNA: TGTGCCAGCAGCTTAGTTTCCGGGACAGCCTATAGCAATCAGCCCCAGCATTTT. The variable domain in full, completed from reference TRBV7-2 and TRBJ1-5, reads GAGVSQSPSNKVTEKGKDVELRCDPISGHTALYWYRQSLGQGLEFLIYFQGNSAPDKSGLPSDRFSAERTGGSVSTLTIQRTQQEDSAVYLCASSLVSGTAYSNQPQHFGDGTRLSIL.

The rearrangement uses TRBV15 and TRBJ2-7, with D perhaps matching TRBD1 (5 bases). The CDR3 extends over 14 amino acids. Trimming stripped 5 bases from V and 2 bases from J, with 13 bases between. From germline, CDR1 is LNHNV and CDR2 YYDKDF (reference sequence). In DNA, the CDR3 is TGTGCCACCAGCCTCCTTGGGGCCCCCTACGAGCAGTACTTC. Its translation: CATSLLGAPYEQYF.

The chain has TRBV5-6 and TRBJ2-3; 7 nucleotides align to TRBD2. The length of the CDR3 is 16 residues. In germline, CDR1 is SGHDT, CDR2 YYEEEE. The ends lost 4 bases at V and 0 bases at J; junction bases unmatched: 8. This CDR3 is CASSPAGTRSTDTQYF. CDR3 nucleotides: TGTGCCAGCAGCCCAGCGGGGACCCGAAGCACAGATACGCAGTATTTT.

This sequence joins TRBV5-6 and TRBJ2-7; D ambiguous. Germline CDR1 is SGHDT and CDR2 is YYEEEE. V was pared by 5 bases and J by 1 base, with 10 bases between. CDR3 length: 13 residues. CDR3 residues: CASSSTPSYEQYF. The CDR3 DNA reads as TGTGCCAGCAGTTCGACACCTTCCTACGAGCAGTACTTC.

The J gene is TRBJ2-7, the V gene TRBV6-5; 10 positions agree with TRBD2. V lost 6 bases, J lost 2 bases, and 4 bases stayed unmatched. Germline CDR1 is MNHEY and CDR2 is SVGAGI. The CDR3 is 14 amino acids. CDR3 DNA: TGTGCCAGCAGCAACAGCGGGGGGGCCTACGAGCAGTACTTC. It codes for CASSNSGGAYEQYF.

This sequence joins TRBV9 and TRBJ1-5; weak D call: TRBD1 (5 bases). The germline V gene has CDR1 SGDLS and CDR2 YYNGEE. This CDR3 contains 14 residues. V lost 3 bases to trimming and J lost 7 bases, with 14 bases between them. CDR3 protein: CASSGGPVGQPQHF. The CDR3 region has the DNA TGTGCCAGCAGCGGGGGCCCCGTGGGGCAGCCCCAGCATTTT.

V and J are TRBV28 and TRBJ1-5; D gene ambiguous. This CDR3 has 15 residues. The germline V gene encodes CDR1 MDHEN and CDR2 SYDVKM. Trimming cost V 5 bases and J 5 bases, with 16 bases left between them. CDR3 loop: CASSPTRGVYQPQHF. The CDR3 nucleotides are TGTGCCAGCAGTCCGACCCGAGGAGTCTATCAGCCCCAGCATTTT.

The rearrangement uses TRBV9 and TRBJ2-7; the D is unclear. The CDR3 runs 12 residues. The germline V and J ends were trimmed by 3 bases and 3 bases, with 7 bases remaining between them. Germline CDR1 reads SGDLS; CDR2 reads YYNGEE. CDR3 nucleotide sequence: TGTGCCAGCAGCGGACTGGGCTACGAGCAGTACTTC. Translation: CASSGLGYEQYF.

V is TRBV19 and J is TRBJ2-5; D uncertain. This CDR3 contains 11 residues. V was shortened by 2 bases and J by 5 bases, with 3 bases between the two germline ends. CDR1 is LNHDA and CDR2 is SQIVND in the germline V gene (reference sequence). The CDR3: CASSIRETQYF. The CDR3 bases are TGTGCCAGTAGTATACGGGAGACCCAGTACTTC.

The V and J genes are TRBV9 and TRBJ1-4, with 8 positions matching TRBD1. Trimming at V came to 5 bases and at J to 7 bases, leaving 13 bases not matched to a gene. The CDR3 sequence is 16 residues long. CDR1 is SGDLS, CDR2 YYNGEE, per germline. CDR3: CASSAYAGGEGEKLFF. In DNA form, the CDR3 reads TGTGCCAGCAGTGCATACGCAGGGGGCGAGGGTGAAAAACTGTTTTTT.

V usage is TRBV28 and J usage is TRBJ2-5, with 14 bases matching TRBD2. V lost 8 bases and J lost 2; bases outside the gene matches: 4. CDR1 and CDR2 (germline): MDHEN, SYDVKM. CDR3 length: 15 residues. Here the CDR3 reads CASGLAGGRQETQYF. The CDR3 DNA reads TGTGCCAGCGGACTAGCGGGGGGAAGGCAAGAGACCCAGTACTTC.

This clone was picked up one time. The V call is TRBV7-2, the J call TRBJ2-2; D gene ambiguous. This CDR3 contains 16 residues. V was pared by 5 bases and J by 9 bases, with 22 bases between. CDR1 is SGHTA and CDR2 is FQGNSA in the germline V gene. CDR3 sequence reads: CASSPQRFEAKRELFF. CDR3 in DNA: TGTGCCAGCAGCCCCCAGAGGTTTGAGGCTAAACGGGAGCTGTTTTTT.

The chain combines TRBV11-2 with TRBJ1-6; 7 bases map to TRBD1. In germline, CDR1 is SGHAT, CDR2 FQNNGV. The CDR3 sequence is 15 residues long. V gave up 1 base and J gave up 7 bases; unmatched junction bases: 4. The CDR3, as DNA: TGTGCCAGCAGCTTAGTGGGACAGACAAATTCACCCCTCCACTTT. It is translated as CASSLVGQTNSPLHF. Drawing the rest from reference TRBV11-2 and TRBJ1-6, the complete variable domain is EAGVAQSPRYKIIEKRQSVAFWCNPISGHATLYWYQQILGQGPKLLIQFQNNGVVDDSQLPKDRFSAERLKGVDSTLKIQPAKLEDSAVYLCASSLVGQTNSPLHFGNGTRLTVT.

This clone was detected once. This rearrangement joins TRBV7-2 to TRBJ2-3, with 13 positions matching TRBD2. The CDR3 totals 16 residues. The V gene's germline CDR1 is SGHTA and CDR2 FQGNSA. The V gene end was trimmed by 5 bases and the J gene end by 9 bases; junction bases not matched to a gene: 11. The CDR3 region is CASSPRLAGGQRTQYF. In nucleotides, the CDR3 is TGTGCCAGCAGCCCTCGACTAGCGGGGGGCCAAAGGACGCAGTATTTT.

The chain couples TRBV29-1 to TRBJ2-5, with D possibly being TRBD2 (6 bases). Trimming removed 5 bases from V and 1 base from J, with 11 bases in between. There are 13 residues in the CDR3. CDR1 is SQVTM and CDR2 is ANQGSEA in the germline V gene. CDR3 DNA sequence: TGCAGCGTTTTCGGCGGGGTCCAAGAGACCCAGTACTTC. This translates into CSVFGGVQETQYF.

The chain employs TRBV28 and TRBJ1-2, with 8 bases matching TRBD1. After removal of 5 bases from V and 8 bases from J, the junction contained 10 bases not matched to a gene. CDR1 MDHEN and CDR2 SYDVKM come from the germline V gene. This CDR3 comprises 14 residues. This CDR3 is CASSPGDRYFGYTF. The CDR3 DNA sequence: TGTGCCAGCAGTCCCGGGGACAGGTACTTCGGCTACACCTTC.

The chain uses TRBV6-5 and TRBJ1-5, with D tentatively TRBD1 (5 bases). The CDR3 extends over 13 amino acids. Germline CDR1 and CDR2: MNHEY and SVGAGI. V lost 8 bases, J lost 4 bases, and 12 bases lay in between. The CDR3: CASRLDTNQPQHF. For the CDR3, the DNA is TGTGCCAGCCGCCTGGACACGAATCAGCCCCAGCATTTT.

The gene calls are TRBV6-5 and TRBJ1-1; D call uncertain. This CDR3 is built from 16 residues. CDR1 is MNHEY and CDR2 is SVGAGI in the germline V gene. V lost 0 bases and J 5 bases, leaving 16 bases between the germline ends. This CDR3 reads CASSYSSGRVGTEAFF. The DNA for the CDR3 is TGTGCCAGCAGTTACTCGAGTGGGAGGGTAGGTACTGAAGCTTTCTTT.